This TCR beta chain was recovered during a study of human T cells and chemical hapten exposure. Study as a whole: Weekly administration of diphenylcyclopropenone to the scalp of patients continued throughout the roughly 22-week study.

TCRdb re-derived calls from the RACE reads in MiXCR, one entry per CDR3 protein. The profile shows 150,000 to 200,000 distinct CDR3 sequences, about 15% of them singletons. This CDR3 is built from 13 residues. CDR1 is SGDLS and CDR2 is YYNGEE in the germline V gene. V was cut by 4 bases and J by 5 bases, with 13 bases left in between. Time point meaning: patch test 1, 2 weeks after DPC sensitization. Treatment specified: therapeutic diphenylcyclopropenone sensitization with weekly scalp DPC. Blood sampling preceded each patch test application. Concerning this clonotype: Its antigen is currently unknown.

Study-level points and caveats: Positively correlated with patch test score were the counts of PT1 expanded TCRs.

V is TRBV9 and J is TRBJ2-7; D may be TRBD1 (6 bases). The sequence derives from a woman between 25 and 40 years old with alopecia areata. Some clones in this sample may be carry-over from other donors' samples. The sample here was whole blood, taken in connection with sensitization to the hapten diphenylcyclopropenone (DPC). The CDR3 sequence: CASSPGADHEQYF. DNA of the CDR3: TGTGCCAGCAGCCCAGGGGCGGACCACGAGCAGTACTTC.